Detailed here is one T cell receptor (beta chain). Germline values: CDR1 GTSNPN, CDR2 SVGIG (reference sequence). The V and J ends lost 0 bases and 7 bases respectively, with 7 bases between them. This CDR3 is built from 12 residues. Participants, about 18 to 90 years old, spanned approximately 25 US areas. Cohorts were based on clinical histories the participants reported. Original methodology: Reference gene primers were amplified, and this amplification served to estimate nucleated cell counts. The method was immunoSEQ multiplex PCR; TCRdb's version includes in-frame clones alone and lacks a portion of them. Clonal size and the V and J genes are those of that table, whereas D and trimming came from the DNA. There are about 200,000 clones in the sample; more than 75% occur only once, and 6% to 7.5% lies in the top ten. This entry is derived from a study of blood T cell repertoires in COVID-19. Study-level background: T cells, B-cell-depleted T cells, or PBMCs provided the cDNA or gDNA that served as material.

This clonotype was obtained from a woman in her 40s with acute COVID-19. The chain is built from TRBV30 and TRBJ2-1; tentatively, D is TRBD2 (6 bases). Material: PBMCs or T cells enriched from blood (not recorded which). CDR3 nucleotide sequence: TGTGCCTGGAGTGTAGGGACTAATGAGCAGTTCTTC. As protein: CAWSVGTNEQFF. Variable domain in full (rest from reference TRBV30 and TRBJ2-1): SQTIHQWPATLVQPVGSPLSLECTVEGTSNPNLYWYRQAAGRGLQLLFYSVGIGQISSEVPQNLSASRPQDRQFILSSKKLLLSDSGFYLCAWSVGTNEQFFGPGTRLTVL.